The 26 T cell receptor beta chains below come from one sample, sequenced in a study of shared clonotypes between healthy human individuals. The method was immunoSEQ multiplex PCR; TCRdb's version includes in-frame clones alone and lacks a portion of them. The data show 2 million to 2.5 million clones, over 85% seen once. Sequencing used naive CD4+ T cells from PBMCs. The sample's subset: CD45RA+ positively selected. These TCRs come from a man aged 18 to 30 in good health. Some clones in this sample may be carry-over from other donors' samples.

CDR3 coding DNA: TGTGCCAGCAGAAACAGGGAAGCAGGCAATCAGCCCCAGCATTTT. It translates to CASRNREAGNQPQHF. J is TRBJ1-5 and V is TRBV6-1, with D perhaps matching TRBD1 (6 bases). Trimming took 6 bases from V and 2 from J, leaving 14 bases between them. This CDR3 contains 15 residues. Germline CDR1 reads MNHNS; CDR2 reads SASEGT.

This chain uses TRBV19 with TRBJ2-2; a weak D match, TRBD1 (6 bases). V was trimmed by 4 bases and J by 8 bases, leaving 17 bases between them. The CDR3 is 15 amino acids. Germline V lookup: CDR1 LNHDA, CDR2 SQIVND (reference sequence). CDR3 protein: CASSSTGTKGGELFF. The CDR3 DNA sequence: TGTGCCAGTAGTAGTACAGGGACGAAGGGTGGGGAGCTGTTTTTT.

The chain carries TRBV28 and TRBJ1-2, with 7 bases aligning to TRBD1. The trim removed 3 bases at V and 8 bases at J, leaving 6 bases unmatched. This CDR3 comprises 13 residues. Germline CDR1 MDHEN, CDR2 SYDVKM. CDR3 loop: CASSLKGAGGYTF. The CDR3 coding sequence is TGTGCCAGCAGTTTGAAGGGGGCAGGGGGCTACACCTTC.

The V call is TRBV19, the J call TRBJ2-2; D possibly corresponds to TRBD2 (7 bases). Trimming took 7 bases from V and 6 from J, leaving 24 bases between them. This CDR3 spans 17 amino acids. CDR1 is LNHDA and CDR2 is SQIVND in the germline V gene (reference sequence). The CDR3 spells CASKGGKKGFPPGELFF. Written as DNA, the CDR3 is TGTGCCAGTAAGGGGGGGAAGAAGGGGTTCCCCCCCGGGGAGCTGTTTTTT.

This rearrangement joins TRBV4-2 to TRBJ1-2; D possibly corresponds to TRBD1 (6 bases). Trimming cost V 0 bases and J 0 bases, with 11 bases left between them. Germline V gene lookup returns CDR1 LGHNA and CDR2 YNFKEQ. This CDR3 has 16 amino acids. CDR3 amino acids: CASSQEGGSANYGYTF. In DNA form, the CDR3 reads TGTGCCAGCAGCCAAGAAGGGGGATCGGCTAACTATGGCTACACCTTC.

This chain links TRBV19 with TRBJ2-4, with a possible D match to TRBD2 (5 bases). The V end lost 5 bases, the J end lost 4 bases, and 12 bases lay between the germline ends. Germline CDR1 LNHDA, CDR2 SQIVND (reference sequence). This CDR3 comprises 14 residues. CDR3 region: CASSGGRDKNIQYF. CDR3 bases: TGTGCCAGTAGTGGCGGGCGTGATAAAAACATTCAGTACTTC.

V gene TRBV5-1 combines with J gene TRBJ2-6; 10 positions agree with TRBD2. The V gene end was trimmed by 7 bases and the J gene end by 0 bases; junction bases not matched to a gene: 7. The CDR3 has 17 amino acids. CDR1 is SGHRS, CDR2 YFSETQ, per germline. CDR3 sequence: CASYTGLASSGANVLTF. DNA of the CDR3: TGCGCCAGCTATACGGGACTAGCGAGCTCTGGGGCCAACGTCCTGACTTTC.

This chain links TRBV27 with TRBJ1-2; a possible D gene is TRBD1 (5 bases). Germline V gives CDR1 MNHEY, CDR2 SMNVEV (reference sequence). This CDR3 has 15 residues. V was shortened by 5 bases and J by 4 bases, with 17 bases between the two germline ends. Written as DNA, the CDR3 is TGTGCCAGCAGTCCCTCGACAGTCGGATCCTATGGCTACACCTTC. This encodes CASSPSTVGSYGYTF.

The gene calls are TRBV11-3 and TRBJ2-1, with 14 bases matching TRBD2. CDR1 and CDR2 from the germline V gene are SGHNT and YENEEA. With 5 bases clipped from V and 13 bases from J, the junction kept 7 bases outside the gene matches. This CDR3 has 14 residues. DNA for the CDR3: TGTGCCAGCAGCCCCCGACTAGCGGGAGGGCCCCAGTTCTTC. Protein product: CASSPRLAGGPQFF. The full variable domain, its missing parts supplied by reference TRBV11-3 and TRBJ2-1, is EAGVVQSPRYKIIEKKQPVAFWCNPISGHNTLYWYLQNLGQGPELLIRYENEEAVDDSQLPKDRFSAERLKGVDSTLKIQPAELGDSAVYLCASSPRLAGGPQFFGPGTRLTVL.

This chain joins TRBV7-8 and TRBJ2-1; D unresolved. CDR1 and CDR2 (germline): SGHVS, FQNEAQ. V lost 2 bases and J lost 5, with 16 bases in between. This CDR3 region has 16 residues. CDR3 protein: CASSLSLPHPDNEQFF. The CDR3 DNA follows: TGTGCCAGCAGCTTATCCCTACCGCACCCAGACAATGAGCAGTTCTTC.

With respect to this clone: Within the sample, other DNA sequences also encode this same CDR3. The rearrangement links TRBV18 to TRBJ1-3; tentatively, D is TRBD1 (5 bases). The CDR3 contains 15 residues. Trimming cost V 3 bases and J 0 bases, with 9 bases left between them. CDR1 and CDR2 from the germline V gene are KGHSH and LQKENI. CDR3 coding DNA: TGTGCCAGCTCACCGTCAGGGAGCTCTGGAAACACCATATATTTT. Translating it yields CASSPSGSSGNTIYF.

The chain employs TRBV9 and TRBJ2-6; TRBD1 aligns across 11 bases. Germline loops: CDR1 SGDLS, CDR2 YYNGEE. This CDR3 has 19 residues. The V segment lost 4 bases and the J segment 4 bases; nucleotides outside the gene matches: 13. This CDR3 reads CASSPRTGGFRGGANVLTF. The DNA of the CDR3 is TGTGCCAGCAGCCCTCGGACAGGGGGCTTCCGAGGAGGGGCCAACGTCCTGACTTTC. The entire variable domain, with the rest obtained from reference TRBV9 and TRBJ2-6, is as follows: DSGVTQTPKHLITATGQRVTLRCSPRSGDLSVYWYQQSLDQGLQFLIQYYNGEERAKGNILERFSAQQFPDLHSELNLSSLELGDSALYFCASSPRTGGFRGGANVLTFGAGSRLTVL.

CDR3 bases: TGTGCCAGCTCACCAAGTTGGGAGGGGAATGAGCAGTTCTTC. Its translation is CASSPSWEGNEQFF. The chain uses TRBV18 and TRBJ2-1; TRBD2 matches 7 bases. Germline trimming cut 2 bases from V and 7 bases from J; bases unmatched to any gene: 5. Germline values: CDR1 KGHSH, CDR2 LQKENI. This CDR3 is 14 amino acids long. Looking up the rest from reference TRBV18 and TRBJ2-1 gives the full variable domain: NAGVMQNPRHLVRRRGQEARLRCSPMKGHSHVYWYRQLPEEGLKFMVYLQKENIIDESGMPKERFSAEFPKEGPSILRIQQVVRGDSAAYFCASSPSWEGNEQFFGPGTRLTVL.

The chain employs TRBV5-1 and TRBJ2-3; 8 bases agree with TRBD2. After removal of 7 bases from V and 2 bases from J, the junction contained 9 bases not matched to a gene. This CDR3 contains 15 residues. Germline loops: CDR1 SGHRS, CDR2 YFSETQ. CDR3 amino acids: CASLPSGRDTDTQYF. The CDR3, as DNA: TGCGCCAGCCTACCGAGCGGGAGAGACACAGATACGCAGTATTTT.

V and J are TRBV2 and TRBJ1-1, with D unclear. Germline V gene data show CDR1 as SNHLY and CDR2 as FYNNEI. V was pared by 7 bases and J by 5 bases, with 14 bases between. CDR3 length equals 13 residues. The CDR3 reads CASNYRVNTEAFF. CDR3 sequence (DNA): TGTGCCAGCAATTACCGGGTTAATACTGAAGCTTTCTTT.

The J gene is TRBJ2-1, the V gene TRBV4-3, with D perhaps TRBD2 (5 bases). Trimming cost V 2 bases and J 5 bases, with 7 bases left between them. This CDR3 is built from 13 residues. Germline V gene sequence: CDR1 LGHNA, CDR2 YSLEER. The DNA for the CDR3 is TGCGCCAGCAGCCAAAGGAGGCACAATGAGCAGTTCTTC. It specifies CASSQRRHNEQFF.

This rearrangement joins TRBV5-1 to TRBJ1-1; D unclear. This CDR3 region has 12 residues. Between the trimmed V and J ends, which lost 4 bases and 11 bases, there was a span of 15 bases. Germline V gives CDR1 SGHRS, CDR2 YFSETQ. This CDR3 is CASSPEVGLAFF. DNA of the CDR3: TGCGCCAGCAGCCCAGAGGTAGGGCTCGCTTTCTTT.

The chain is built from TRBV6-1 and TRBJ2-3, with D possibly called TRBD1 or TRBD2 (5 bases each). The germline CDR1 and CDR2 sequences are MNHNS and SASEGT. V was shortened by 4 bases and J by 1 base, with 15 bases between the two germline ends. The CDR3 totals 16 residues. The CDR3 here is CASSGDVELGTDTQYF. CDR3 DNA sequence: TGTGCCAGCAGTGGGGACGTGGAGCTAGGCACAGATACGCAGTATTTT.

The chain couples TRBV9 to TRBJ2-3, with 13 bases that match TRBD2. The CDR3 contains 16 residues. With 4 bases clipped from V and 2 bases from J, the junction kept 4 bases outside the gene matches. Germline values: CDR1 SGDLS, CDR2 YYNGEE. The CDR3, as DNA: TGTGCCAGCAGCACCGGGACTAGCGGGGCCACAGATACGCAGTATTTT. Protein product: CASSTGTSGATDTQYF.

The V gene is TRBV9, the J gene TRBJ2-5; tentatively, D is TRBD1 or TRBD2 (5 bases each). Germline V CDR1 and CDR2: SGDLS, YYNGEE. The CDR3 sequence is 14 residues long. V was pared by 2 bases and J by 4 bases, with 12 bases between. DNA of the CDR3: TGTGCCAGCAGCGTGAGGGGAGAGGGAGAGACCCAGTACTTC. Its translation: CASSVRGEGETQYF.

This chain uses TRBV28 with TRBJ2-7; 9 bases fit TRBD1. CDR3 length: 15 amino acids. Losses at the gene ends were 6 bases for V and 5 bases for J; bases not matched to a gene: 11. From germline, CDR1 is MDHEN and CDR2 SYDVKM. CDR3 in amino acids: CASRPYRDRVHEQYF. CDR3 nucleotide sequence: TGTGCCAGCAGACCCTATAGGGACAGGGTCCACGAGCAGTACTTC.

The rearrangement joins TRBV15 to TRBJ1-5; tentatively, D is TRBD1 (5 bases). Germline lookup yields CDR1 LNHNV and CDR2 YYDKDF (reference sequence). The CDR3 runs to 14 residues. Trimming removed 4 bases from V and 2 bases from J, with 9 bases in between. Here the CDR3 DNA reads TGTGCCACCAGCACAATGGGGGGCAATCAGCCCCAGCATTTT. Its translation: CATSTMGGNQPQHF.

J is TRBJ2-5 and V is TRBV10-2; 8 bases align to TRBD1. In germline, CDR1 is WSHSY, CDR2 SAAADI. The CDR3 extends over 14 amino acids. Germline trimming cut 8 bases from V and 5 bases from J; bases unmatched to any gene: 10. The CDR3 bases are TGCGCCAGCGGAGGACAGGGAGGATGGGAGACCCAGTACTTC. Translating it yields CASGGQGGWETQYF.

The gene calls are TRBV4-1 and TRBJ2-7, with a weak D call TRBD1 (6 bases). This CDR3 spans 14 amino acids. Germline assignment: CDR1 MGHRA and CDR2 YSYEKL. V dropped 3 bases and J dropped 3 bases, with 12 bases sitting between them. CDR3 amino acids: CASSHTDRYYEQYF. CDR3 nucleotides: TGCGCCAGCAGCCACACGGACAGATACTACGAGCAGTACTTC.

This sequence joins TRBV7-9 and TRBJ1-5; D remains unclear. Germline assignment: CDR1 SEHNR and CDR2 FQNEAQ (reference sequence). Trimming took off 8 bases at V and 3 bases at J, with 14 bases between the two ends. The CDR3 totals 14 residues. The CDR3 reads CASGRSPSNQPQHF. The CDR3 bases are TGTGCCAGCGGGCGGTCCCCCTCCAATCAGCCCCAGCATTTT.

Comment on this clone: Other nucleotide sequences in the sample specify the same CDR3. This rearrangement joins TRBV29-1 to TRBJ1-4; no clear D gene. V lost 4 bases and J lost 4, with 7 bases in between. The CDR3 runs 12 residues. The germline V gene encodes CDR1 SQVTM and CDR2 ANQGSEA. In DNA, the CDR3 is TGCAGCGTTGGCCGGAGTAATGAAAAACTGTTTTTT. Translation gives CSVGRSNEKLFF.